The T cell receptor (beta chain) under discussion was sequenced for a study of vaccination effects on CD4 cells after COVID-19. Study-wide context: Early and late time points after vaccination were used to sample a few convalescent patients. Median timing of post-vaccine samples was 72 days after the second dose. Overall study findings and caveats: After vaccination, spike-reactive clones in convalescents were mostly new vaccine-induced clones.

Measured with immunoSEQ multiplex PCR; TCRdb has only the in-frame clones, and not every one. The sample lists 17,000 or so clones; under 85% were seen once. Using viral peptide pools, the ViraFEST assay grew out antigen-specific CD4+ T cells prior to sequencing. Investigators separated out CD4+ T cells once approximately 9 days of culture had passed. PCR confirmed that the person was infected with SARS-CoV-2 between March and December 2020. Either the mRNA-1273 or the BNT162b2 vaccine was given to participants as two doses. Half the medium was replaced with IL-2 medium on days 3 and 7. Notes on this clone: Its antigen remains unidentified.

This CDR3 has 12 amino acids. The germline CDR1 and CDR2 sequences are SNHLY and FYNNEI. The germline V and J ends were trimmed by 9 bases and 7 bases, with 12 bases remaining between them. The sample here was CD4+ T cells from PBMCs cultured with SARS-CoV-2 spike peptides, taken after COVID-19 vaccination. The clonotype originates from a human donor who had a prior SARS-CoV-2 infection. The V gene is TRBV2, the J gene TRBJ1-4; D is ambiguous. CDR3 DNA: TGTGCCAGTTCAGCGTCCGGTGAAAAACTGTTTTTT. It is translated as CASSASGEKLFF.